The clone carrying this T cell receptor beta chain has just a few counts. What it recognizes is unknown. Purified naive CD4+ T cells were depleted of CD25+ Tregs. The germline V gene has CDR1 LGHDT and CDR2 YNNKEL (reference sequence). This CDR3 contains 14 residues. Trimming removed 6 bases from V and 7 bases from J; junction bases left unmatched: 3. Whole-study results and caveats: Greatest tumor Treg TCR overlap was with tumor naive CD4+ cells.

Semi-nested PCR with Nested Universal Primer A followed constant-region reverse priming of full-length variable regions. One entry per CDR3 protein results from TCRdb running MiXCR on the 5' RACE reads. The table has roughly 54,000 distinct CDR3 sequences, approximately 17% seen once. Sequenced sample: naive CD4+ T cells sorted from blood. This sample's subset: naive CD4+ T cells, CD4+CD45RA+CD25-. This chain links TRBV3-1 with TRBJ2-2; 12 bases are a match to TRBD2. The sequence derives from a female donor with breast cancer. The CDR3 is CASRRTSGDGELFF. CDR3 nucleotides: TGTGCCAGCAGGCGGACTAGCGGGGACGGGGAGCTGTTTTTT.